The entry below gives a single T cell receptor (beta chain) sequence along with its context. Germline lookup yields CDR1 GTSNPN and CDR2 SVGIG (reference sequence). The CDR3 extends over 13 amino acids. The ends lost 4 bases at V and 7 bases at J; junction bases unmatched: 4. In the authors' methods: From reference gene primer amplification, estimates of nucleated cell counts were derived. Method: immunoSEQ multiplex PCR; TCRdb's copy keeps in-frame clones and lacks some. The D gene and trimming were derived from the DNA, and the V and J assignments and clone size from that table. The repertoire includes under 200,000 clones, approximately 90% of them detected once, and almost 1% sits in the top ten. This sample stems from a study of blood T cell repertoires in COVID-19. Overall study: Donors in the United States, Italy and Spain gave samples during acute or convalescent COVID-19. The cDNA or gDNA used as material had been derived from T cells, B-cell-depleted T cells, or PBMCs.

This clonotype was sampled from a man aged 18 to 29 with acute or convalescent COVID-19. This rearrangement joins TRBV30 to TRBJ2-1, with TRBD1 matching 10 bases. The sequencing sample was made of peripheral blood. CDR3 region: CAWTGQGGNEQFF. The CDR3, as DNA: TGTGCCTGGACCGGACAGGGGGGAAATGAGCAGTTCTTC.